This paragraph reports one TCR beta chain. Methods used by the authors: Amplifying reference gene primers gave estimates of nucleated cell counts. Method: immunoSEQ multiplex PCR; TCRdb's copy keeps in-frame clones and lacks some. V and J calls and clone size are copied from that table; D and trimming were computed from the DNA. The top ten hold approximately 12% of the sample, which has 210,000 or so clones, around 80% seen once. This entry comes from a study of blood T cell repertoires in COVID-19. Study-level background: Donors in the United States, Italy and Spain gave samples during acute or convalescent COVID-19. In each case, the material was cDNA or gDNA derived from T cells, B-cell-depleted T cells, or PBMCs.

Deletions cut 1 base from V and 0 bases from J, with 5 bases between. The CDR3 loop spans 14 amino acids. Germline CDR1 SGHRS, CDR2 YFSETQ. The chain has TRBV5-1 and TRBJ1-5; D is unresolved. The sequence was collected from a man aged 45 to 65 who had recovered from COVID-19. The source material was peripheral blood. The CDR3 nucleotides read TGCGCCAGCAGCTTGCTCCCTAGCAATCAGCCCCAGCATTTT. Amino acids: CASSLLPSNQPQHF.